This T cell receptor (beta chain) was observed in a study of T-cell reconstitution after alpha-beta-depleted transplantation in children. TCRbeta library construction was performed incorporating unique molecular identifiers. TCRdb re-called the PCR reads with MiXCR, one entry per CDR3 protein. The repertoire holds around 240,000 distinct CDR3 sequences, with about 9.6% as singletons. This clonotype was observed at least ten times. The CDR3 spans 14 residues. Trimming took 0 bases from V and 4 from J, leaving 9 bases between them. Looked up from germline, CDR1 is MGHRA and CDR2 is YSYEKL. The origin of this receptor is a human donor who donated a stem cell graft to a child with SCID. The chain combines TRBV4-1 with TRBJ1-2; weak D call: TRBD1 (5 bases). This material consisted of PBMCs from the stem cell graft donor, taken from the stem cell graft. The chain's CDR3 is CASSQEGTAYGYTF. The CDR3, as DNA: TGCGCCAGCAGCCAAGAAGGGACCGCCTATGGCTACACCTTC.